This TCR beta chain was captured by sequencing in a study of CD8 T cells in Susac syndrome. Study in general: Blood was drawn from patients with Susac syndrome. At that point, they were therapy-naive, on corticosteroids, or on intravenous immunoglobulin alone.

The TEMRA cells underwent FACS enrichment, while the CD8+ and CD4+ T cells underwent negative isolation. A quantity of about 0.45 to 1 ug RNA underwent reverse transcription using random hexamers. Multiplex PCR with immunoSEQ amplified the TCR beta CDR3 across 54 Vbeta and 13 Jbeta. TCRdb used MiXCR to reprocess the immunoSEQ multiplex PCR reads, holding one entry per CDR3 protein. Here the sample spans about 240,000 distinct CDR3 sequences, almost 97% being singletons. The ends were cut back, 0 bases at V and 6 bases at J, with 17 bases in the middle. This CDR3 has 16 amino acids. Per germline, CDR1 SQVTM and CDR2 ANQGSEA.

This chain joins TRBV29-1 and TRBJ2-2; D not resolved. Sample: CD4+ T cells from PBMCs. The TCR originated in a human donor with Susac syndrome. The CDR3 nucleotides are TGCAGCGTTGAAGATCCGGCACGGTGGGAACCCGGGGAGCTGTTTTTT. It translates to CSVEDPARWEPGELFF.